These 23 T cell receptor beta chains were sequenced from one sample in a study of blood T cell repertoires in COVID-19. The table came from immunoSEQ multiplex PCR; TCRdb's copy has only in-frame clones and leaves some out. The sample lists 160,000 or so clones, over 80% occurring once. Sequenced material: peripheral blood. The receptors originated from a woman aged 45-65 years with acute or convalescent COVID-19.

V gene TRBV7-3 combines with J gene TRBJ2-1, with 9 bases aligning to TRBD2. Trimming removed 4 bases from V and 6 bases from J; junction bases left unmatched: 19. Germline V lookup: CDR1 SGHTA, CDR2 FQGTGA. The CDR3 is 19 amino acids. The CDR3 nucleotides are TGTGCCAGCAGCTCGCACAATGTCGTGGCGGGGGGGACCCTCAATGAGCAGTTCTTC. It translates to CASSSHNVVAGGTLNEQFF.

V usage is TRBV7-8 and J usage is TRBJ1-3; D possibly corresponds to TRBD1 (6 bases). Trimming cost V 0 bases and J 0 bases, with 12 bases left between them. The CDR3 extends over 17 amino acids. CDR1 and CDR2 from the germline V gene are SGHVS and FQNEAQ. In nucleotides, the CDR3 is TGTGCCAGCAGCTTAGCGCAGGGGCTAGCCTCTGGAAACACCATATATTTT. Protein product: CASSLAQGLASGNTIYF. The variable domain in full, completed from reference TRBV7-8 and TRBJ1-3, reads GAGVSQSPRYKVAKRGQDVALRCDPISGHVSLFWYQQALGQGPEFLTYFQNEAQLDKSGLPSDRFFAERPEGSVSTLKIQRTQQEDSAVYLCASSLAQGLASGNTIYFGEGSWLTVV.

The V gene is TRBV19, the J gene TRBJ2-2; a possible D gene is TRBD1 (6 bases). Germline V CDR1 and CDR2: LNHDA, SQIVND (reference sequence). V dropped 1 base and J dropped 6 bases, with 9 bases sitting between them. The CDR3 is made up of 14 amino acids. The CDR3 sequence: CASSIGGGSGELFF. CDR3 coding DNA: TGTGCCAGTAGTATAGGAGGGGGTTCCGGGGAGCTGTTTTTT.

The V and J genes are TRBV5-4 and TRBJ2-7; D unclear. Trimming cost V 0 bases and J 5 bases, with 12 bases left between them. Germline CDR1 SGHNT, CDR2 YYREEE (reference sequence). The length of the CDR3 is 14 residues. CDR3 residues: CASSLASRFDEQYF. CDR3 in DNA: TGTGCCAGCAGCTTGGCCTCACGGTTTGACGAGCAGTACTTC. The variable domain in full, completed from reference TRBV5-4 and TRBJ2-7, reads ETGVTQSPTHLIKTRGQQVTLRCSSQSGHNTVSWYQQALGQGPQFIFQYYREEENGRGNFPPRFSGLQFPNYSSELNVNALELDDSALYLCASSLASRFDEQYFGPGTRLTVT.

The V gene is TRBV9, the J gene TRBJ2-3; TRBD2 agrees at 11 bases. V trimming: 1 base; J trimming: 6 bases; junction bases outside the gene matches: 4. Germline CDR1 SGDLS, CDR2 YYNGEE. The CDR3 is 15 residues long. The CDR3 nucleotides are TGTGCCAGCAGCGTATTGGGACTAGCGGAGGATACGCAGTATTTT. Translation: CASSVLGLAEDTQYF. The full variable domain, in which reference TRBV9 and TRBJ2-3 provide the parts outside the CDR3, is DSGVTQTPKHLITATGQRVTLRCSPRSGDLSVYWYQQSLDQGLQFLIQYYNGEERAKGNILERFSAQQFPDLHSELNLSSLELGDSALYFCASSVLGLAEDTQYFGPGTRLTVL.

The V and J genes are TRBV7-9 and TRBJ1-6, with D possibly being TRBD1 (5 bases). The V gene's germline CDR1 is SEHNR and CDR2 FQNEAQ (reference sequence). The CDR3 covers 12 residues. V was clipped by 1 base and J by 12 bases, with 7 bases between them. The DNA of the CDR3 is TGTGCCAGCAGCTTAGGGGGGGGACCCCTCCACTTT. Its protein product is CASSLGGGPLHF. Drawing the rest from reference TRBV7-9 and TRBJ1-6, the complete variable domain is DTGVSQNPRHKITKRGQNVTFRCDPISEHNRLYWYRQTLGQGPEFLTYFQNEAQLEKSRLLSDRFSAERPKGSFSTLEIQRTEQGDSAMYLCASSLGGGPLHFGNGTRLTVT.

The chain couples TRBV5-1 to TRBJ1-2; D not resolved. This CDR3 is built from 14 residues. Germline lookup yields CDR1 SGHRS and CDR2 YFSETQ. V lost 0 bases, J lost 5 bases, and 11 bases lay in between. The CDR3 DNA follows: TGCGCCAGCAGCTTGGCCAACTCGCCTTATGGCTACACCTTC. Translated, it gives CASSLANSPYGYTF.

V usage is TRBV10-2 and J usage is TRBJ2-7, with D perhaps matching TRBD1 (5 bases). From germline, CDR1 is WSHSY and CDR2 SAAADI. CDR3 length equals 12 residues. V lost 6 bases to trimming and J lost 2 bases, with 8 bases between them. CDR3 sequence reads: CASSRAPYEQYF. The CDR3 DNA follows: TGCGCCAGCAGCAGGGCCCCCTACGAGCAGTACTTC.

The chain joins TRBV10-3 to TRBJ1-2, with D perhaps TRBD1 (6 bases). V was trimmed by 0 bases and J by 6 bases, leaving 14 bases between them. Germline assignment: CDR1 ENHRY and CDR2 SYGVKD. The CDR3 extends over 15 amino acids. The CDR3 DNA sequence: TGTGCCATCAGTGAGTCTCAGGGGACACGAAATGGCTACACCTTC. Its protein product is CAISESQGTRNGYTF.

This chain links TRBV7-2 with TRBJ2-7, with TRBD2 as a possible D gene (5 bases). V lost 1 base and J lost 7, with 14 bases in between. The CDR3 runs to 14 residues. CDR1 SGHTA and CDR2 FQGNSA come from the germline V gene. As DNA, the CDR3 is TGTGCCAGCAGCTTAGGATCAGTCCGGAGGGAGCAGTACTTC. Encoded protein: CASSLGSVRREQYF.

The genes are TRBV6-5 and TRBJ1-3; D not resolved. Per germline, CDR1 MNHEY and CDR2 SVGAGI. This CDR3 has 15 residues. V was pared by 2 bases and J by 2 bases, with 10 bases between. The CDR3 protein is CASSYAPSAGNTIYF. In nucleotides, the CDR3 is TGTGCCAGCAGTTACGCGCCCTCCGCTGGAAACACCATATATTTT.

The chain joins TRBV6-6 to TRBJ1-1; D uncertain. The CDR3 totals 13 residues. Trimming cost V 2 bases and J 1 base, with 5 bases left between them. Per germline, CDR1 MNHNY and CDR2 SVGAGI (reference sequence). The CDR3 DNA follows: TGTGCCAGCAGTTACCCGAGGAACACTGAAGCTTTCTTT. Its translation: CASSYPRNTEAFF.

CDR3 sequence: CASRGQGVSYNEQFF. The CDR3 region has the DNA TGTGCCAGCAGGGGACAGGGAGTCTCCTACAATGAGCAGTTCTTC. The gene calls are TRBV2 and TRBJ2-1, with 9 bases fitting TRBD1. The CDR3 sequence is 15 residues long. V lost 6 bases, J lost 0 bases, and 3 bases stayed unmatched. CDR1 is SNHLY, CDR2 FYNNEI, per germline.

The CDR3, as DNA: TGTGCCAGCAGCAGAGACAGGGATGTCTACGAGCAGTACTTC. Its protein is CASSRDRDVYEQYF. V is TRBV6-5 and J is TRBJ2-7; 7 bases map to TRBD1. With 6 bases clipped from V and 3 bases from J, the junction kept 8 bases outside the gene matches. This CDR3 has 14 amino acids. Germline CDR1 and CDR2: MNHEY and SVGAGI.

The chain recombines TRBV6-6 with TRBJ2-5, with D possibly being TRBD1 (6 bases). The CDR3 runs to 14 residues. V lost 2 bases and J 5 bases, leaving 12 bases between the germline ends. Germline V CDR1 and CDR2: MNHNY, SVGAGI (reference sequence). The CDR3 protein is CASSYLRQGETQYF. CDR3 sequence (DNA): TGTGCCAGCAGTTACCTCAGGCAGGGGGAGACCCAGTACTTC.

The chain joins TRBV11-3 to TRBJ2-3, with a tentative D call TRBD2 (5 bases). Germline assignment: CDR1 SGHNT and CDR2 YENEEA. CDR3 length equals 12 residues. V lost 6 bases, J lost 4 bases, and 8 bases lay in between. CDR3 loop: CASSAEADTQYF. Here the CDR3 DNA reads TGTGCCAGCAGTGCGGAGGCAGATACGCAGTATTTT.

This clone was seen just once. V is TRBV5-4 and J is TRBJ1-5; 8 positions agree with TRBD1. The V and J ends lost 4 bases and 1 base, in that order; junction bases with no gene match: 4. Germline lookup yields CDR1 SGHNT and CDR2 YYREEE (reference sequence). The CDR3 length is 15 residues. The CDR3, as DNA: TGTGCCAGCAGCACAGGGGGTGGGAGCAATCAGCCCCAGCATTTT. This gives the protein CASSTGGGSNQPQHF.

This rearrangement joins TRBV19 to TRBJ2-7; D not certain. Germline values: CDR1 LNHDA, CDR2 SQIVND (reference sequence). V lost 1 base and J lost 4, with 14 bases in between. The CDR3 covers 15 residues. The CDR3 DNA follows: TGTGCCAGTAGTATAGTGGCAGTAAAAACGTACGAGCAGTACTTC. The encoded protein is CASSIVAVKTYEQYF.

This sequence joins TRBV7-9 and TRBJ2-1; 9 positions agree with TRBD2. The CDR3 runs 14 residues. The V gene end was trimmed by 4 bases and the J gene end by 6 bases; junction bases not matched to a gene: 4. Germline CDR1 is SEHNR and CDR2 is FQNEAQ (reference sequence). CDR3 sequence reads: CASSSSGEANEQFF. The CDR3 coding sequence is TGTGCCAGCAGCTCTAGCGGGGAGGCCAATGAGCAGTTCTTC.

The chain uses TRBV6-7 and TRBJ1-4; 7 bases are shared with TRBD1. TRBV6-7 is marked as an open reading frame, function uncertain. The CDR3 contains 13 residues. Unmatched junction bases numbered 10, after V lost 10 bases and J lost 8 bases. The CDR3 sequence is CANLSTGWEKLFF. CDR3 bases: TGTGCCAATCTATCGACAGGGTGGGAAAAACTGTTTTTT.

This chain's CDR3 is CASSLSRQGRVNEQFF. CDR3 bases: TGCGCCAGCAGCCTCTCTCGACAGGGAAGGGTCAATGAGCAGTTCTTC. V gene TRBV5-1 combines with J gene TRBJ2-1, with 7 nucleotides matching TRBD1. This CDR3 spans 16 amino acids. Trimming at V came to 4 bases and at J to 6 bases, leaving 13 bases not matched to a gene. CDR1 and CDR2 from the germline V gene are SGHRS and YFSETQ.

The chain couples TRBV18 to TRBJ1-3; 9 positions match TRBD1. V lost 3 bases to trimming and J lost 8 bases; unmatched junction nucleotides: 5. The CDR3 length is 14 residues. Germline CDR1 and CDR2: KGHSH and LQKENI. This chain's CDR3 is CASSPQDRGDTIYF. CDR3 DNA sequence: TGTGCCAGCTCACCCCAGGACAGGGGAGACACCATATATTTT.

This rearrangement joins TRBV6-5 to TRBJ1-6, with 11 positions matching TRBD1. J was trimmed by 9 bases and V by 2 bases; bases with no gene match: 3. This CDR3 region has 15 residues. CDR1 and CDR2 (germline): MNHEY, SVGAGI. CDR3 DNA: TGTGCCAGCAGTTACGTGGACAGGGGGCTTTCACCCCTCCACTTT. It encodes CASSYVDRGLSPLHF.